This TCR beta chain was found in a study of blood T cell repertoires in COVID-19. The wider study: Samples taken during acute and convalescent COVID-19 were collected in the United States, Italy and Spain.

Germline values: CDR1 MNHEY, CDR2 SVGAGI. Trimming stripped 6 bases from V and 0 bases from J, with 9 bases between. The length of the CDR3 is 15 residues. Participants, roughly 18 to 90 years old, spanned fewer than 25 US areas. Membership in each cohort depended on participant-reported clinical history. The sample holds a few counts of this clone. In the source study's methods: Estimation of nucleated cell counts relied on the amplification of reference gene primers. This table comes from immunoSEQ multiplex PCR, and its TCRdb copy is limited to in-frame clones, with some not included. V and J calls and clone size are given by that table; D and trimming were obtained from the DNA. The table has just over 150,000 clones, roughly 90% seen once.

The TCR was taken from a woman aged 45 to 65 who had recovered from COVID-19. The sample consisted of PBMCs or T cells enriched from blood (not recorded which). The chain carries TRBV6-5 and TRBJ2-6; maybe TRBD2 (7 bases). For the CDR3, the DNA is TGTGCCAGCAGGGGAGGGGGCTCTGGGGCCAACGTCCTGACTTTC. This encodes CASRGGGSGANVLTF.